The 7 T cell receptor beta chains reported below all come from one sample, sequenced in a study of cytomegalovirus exposure and HLA in healthy donors. Profiled with immunoSEQ multiplex PCR; TCRdb holds only in-frame clones, not every one. The sample lists 130,000 to 150,000 clones; roughly 90% were seen once. Sample: PBMCs. These receptor sequences come from a young man in good health and CMV-seronegative.

This chain's CDR3 is CALWTGGETQYF. CDR3 nucleotides: TGTGCCTTATGGACAGGGGGAGAGACCCAGTACTTC. The chain is built from TRBV2 and TRBJ2-5; TRBD1 matches at 10 bases. This CDR3 region has 12 residues. CDR1 is SNHLY, CDR2 FYNNEI, per germline. Trimming took 11 bases from V and 4 from J; bases not matched to a gene: 4.

The chain links TRBV9 to TRBJ1-1, with D possibly being TRBD1 (5 bases). The germline CDR1 and CDR2 sequences are SGDLS and YYNGEE. The ends were cut back, 4 bases at V and 7 bases at J, with 20 bases in the middle. The CDR3 totals 15 residues. The CDR3: CASSPWTTEEGEAFF. The CDR3 DNA sequence: TGTGCCAGCAGCCCCTGGACAACCGAGGAGGGTGAAGCTTTCTTT.

The V and J genes are TRBV6-1 and TRBJ1-2; 7 nucleotides line up with TRBD1. Germline trimming cut 6 bases from V and 6 bases from J; bases unmatched to any gene: 7. This CDR3 region has 13 residues. From germline, CDR1 is MNHNS and CDR2 SASEGT. DNA for the CDR3: TGTGCCAGCAGGAGGGGCACAGGGGATGGCTACACCTTC. It specifies CASRRGTGDGYTF.

J is TRBJ2-7 and V is TRBV28, with 9 bases lining up with TRBD1. Germline CDR1 is MDHEN and CDR2 is SYDVKM. Trimming at V came to 5 bases and at J to 1 base, leaving 6 bases not matched to a gene. This CDR3 is 15 amino acids long. The CDR3 DNA follows: TGTGCCAGCAGTCGATGGACAGGGGATTCCTACGAGCAGTACTTC. Translated: CASSRWTGDSYEQYF.

The chain couples TRBV5-6 to TRBJ1-1, with TRBD1 matching 7 bases. The ends lost 2 bases at V and 5 bases at J; junction bases unmatched: 12. Germline-derived CDR1 and CDR2 are SGHDT and YYEEEE. The CDR3 has 16 residues. The CDR3: CASSLPGTAHETEAFF. DNA of the CDR3: TGTGCCAGCAGCTTACCCGGGACAGCCCATGAAACTGAAGCTTTCTTT.

The chain joins TRBV5-1 to TRBJ2-5, with TRBD2 matching 10 bases. The CDR3 loop spans 16 amino acids. V lost 4 bases, J lost 4 bases, and 10 bases stayed unmatched. Germline assignment: CDR1 SGHRS and CDR2 YFSETQ. For the CDR3, the DNA is TGCGCCAGCAGCAGGGGCAGCGGGGGGGACGGAGAGACCCAGTACTTC. Its translation: CASSRGSGGDGETQYF.

V and J are TRBV5-4 and TRBJ2-5, with 11 bases fitting TRBD2. This CDR3 region has 15 residues. J gave up 1 base and V 3 bases, and 2 bases lay outside the gene matches. Per the germline V gene, CDR1 is SGHNT and CDR2 is YYREEE (reference sequence). The CDR3 coding sequence is TGTGCCAGCAGCTGGCTAGCGGGGGGCCAAGAGACCCAGTACTTC. Residues: CASSWLAGGQETQYF.